This entry lists 22 T cell receptor beta chains sequenced from one sample in a study of OX40 agonist ivuxolimab in advanced cancers. Data came from immunoSEQ multiplex PCR; TCRdb stores just in-frame clones and leaves some out. This sample has approximately 50,000 clones, with 79% found just once. Sequences were derived from CD4+ or CD8+ T cells sorted from blood, sampled in a trial of the OX40 agonist ivuxolimab. The origin of the receptors is an adult with an advanced solid tumor such as melanoma, head and neck, liver or kidney cancer.

The chain employs TRBV2 and TRBJ2-3, with TRBD2 matching 11 bases. CDR3 length equals 16 residues. J gave up 0 bases and V 7 bases, and 6 bases lay outside the gene matches. Germline CDR1 reads SNHLY; CDR2 reads FYNNEI. The CDR3 DNA is TGTGCCAGCACCCTAGCGGGGGGCCGTAGCACAGATACGCAGTATTTT. The encoded protein is CASTLAGGRSTDTQYF.

V is TRBV6-5 and J is TRBJ1-3; D is uncertain. The CDR3 runs 11 residues. The germline gives CDR1 MNHEY, CDR2 SVGAGI. The ends were cut back, 6 bases at V and 6 bases at J, with 6 bases in the middle. This CDR3 is CASSQSNTIYF. The CDR3 coding sequence is TGTGCCAGCAGCCAGTCAAACACCATATATTTT.

This chain joins TRBV19 and TRBJ1-5; 7 nucleotides align to TRBD1. CDR3 size: 16 residues. Germline V gives CDR1 LNHDA, CDR2 SQIVND (reference sequence). V lost 5 bases, J lost 5 bases, and 12 bases stayed unmatched. The DNA of the CDR3 is TGTGCCAGTAGTGCGACGACAGGGCCCGGGGATCAGCCCCAGCATTTT. Amino acids: CASSATTGPGDQPQHF. Filled out from reference TRBV19 and TRBJ1-5, the complete variable domain reads DGGITQSPKYLFRKEGQNVTLSCEQNLNHDAMYWYRQDPGQGLRLIYYSQIVNDFQKGDIAEGYSVSREKKESFPLTVTSAQKNPTAFYLCASSATTGPGDQPQHFGDGTRLSIL.

The gene calls are TRBV7-2 and TRBJ2-1; D is undetermined. CDR3 size: 13 residues. The germline CDR1 and CDR2 sequences are SGHTA and FQGNSA. V was pared by 2 bases and J by 6 bases, with 8 bases between. This chain's CDR3 is CASSLLSGNEQFF. The CDR3 nucleotides read TGTGCCAGCAGCTTACTTTCAGGCAATGAGCAGTTCTTC.

This clone came up once. The gene calls are TRBV5-5 and TRBJ1-5; D gene uncertain. Germline V gene sequence: CDR1 SGHKS, CDR2 YYEKEE (reference sequence). Trimming left V 1 base short and J 0 bases short, with 8 bases between. This CDR3 has 15 residues. CDR3 nucleotide sequence: TGTGCCAGCAGCTTGAGTGTCCATAGCAATCAGCCCCAGCATTTT. Its translation is CASSLSVHSNQPQHF.

The chain employs TRBV2 and TRBJ2-2, with D tentatively TRBD2 (6 bases). This CDR3 region has 15 residues. Germline V gene sequence: CDR1 SNHLY, CDR2 FYNNEI. V was clipped by 5 bases and J by 1 base, with 11 bases between them. The DNA for the CDR3 is TGTGCCAGCAGTCTGACTAGGGTGAACACCGGGGAGCTGTTTTTT. Translating gives CASSLTRVNTGELFF.

This clone was seen only a few times. The chain employs TRBV19 and TRBJ2-3, with 9 bases fitting TRBD2. CDR1 is LNHDA, CDR2 SQIVND, per germline (reference sequence). V lost 0 bases, J lost 2 bases, and 6 bases stayed unmatched. The CDR3 runs 17 residues. CDR3 in amino acids: CASSIEGASGDTDTQYF. The CDR3 region has the DNA TGTGCCAGTAGTATAGAGGGTGCTAGCGGGGACACAGATACGCAGTATTTT. The entire variable domain, with the rest obtained from reference TRBV19 and TRBJ2-3, is as follows: DGGITQSPKYLFRKEGQNVTLSCEQNLNHDAMYWYRQDPGQGLRLIYYSQIVNDFQKGDIAEGYSVSREKKESFPLTVTSAQKNPTAFYLCASSIEGASGDTDTQYFGPGTRLTVL.

This clone has only one observation. The chain carries TRBV4-1 and TRBJ1-2; 10 bases line up with TRBD1. Germline V gene lookup returns CDR1 MGHRA and CDR2 YSYEKL. V trimming: 4 bases; J trimming: 5 bases; junction bases outside the gene matches: 16. The CDR3 consists of 18 residues. The CDR3 here is CASSPSDRGRRKGYGYTF. The CDR3 DNA is TGCGCCAGCAGCCCCTCCGACAGGGGGCGCAGAAAGGGATATGGCTACACCTTC.

The chain joins TRBV6-5 to TRBJ2-2; 7 nucleotides line up with TRBD1. After removal of 10 bases from V and 6 bases from J, the junction contained 11 bases not matched to a gene. The germline V gene has CDR1 MNHEY and CDR2 SVGAGI. This CDR3 spans 14 amino acids. The DNA of the CDR3 is TGTGCCACCCGACAGGGCCTTATGGCCGGGGAGCTGTTTTTT. Protein sequence: CATRQGLMAGELFF.

A single count supports this clone. J is TRBJ2-1 and V is TRBV11-2; 7 bases line up with TRBD2. Trimming removed 1 base from V and 9 bases from J; junction bases left unmatched: 12. This CDR3 region has 16 residues. Looked up from germline, CDR1 is SGHAT and CDR2 is FQNNGV. CDR3 region: CASSLVGGLGYGEQFF. CDR3 DNA: TGTGCCAGCAGCTTAGTCGGGGGGTTAGGTTACGGTGAGCAGTTCTTC.

The J gene is TRBJ1-2, the V gene TRBV2; D remains unclear. Germline assignment: CDR1 SNHLY and CDR2 FYNNEI. This CDR3 has 12 residues. V lost 7 bases to trimming and J lost 2 bases, with 8 bases between them. The CDR3 DNA follows: TGTGCCAGCAATACGGGAAACTATGGCTACACCTTC. Protein sequence: CASNTGNYGYTF.

This sequence joins TRBV29-1 and TRBJ2-5, with D perhaps assigned TRBD1 or TRBD2 (5 bases each). Trimming stripped 1 base from V and 4 bases from J, with 10 bases between. Germline loops: CDR1 SQVTM, CDR2 ANQGSEA. The CDR3 length is 13 residues. The CDR3, as DNA: TGCAGCGTTGAAGGAGGGGTTAGAGAGACCCAGTACTTC. Translating gives CSVEGGVRETQYF. Full variable domain (rest looked up from reference TRBV29-1 and TRBJ2-5): SAVISQKPSRDICQRGTSLTIQCQVDSQVTMMFWYRQQPGQSLTLIATANQGSEATYESGFVIDKFPISRPNLTFSTLTVSNMSPEDSSIYLCSVEGGVRETQYFGPGTRLLVL.

The chain carries TRBV6-6 and TRBJ1-4; 7 nucleotides match TRBD1. CDR1 is MNHNY and CDR2 is SVGAGI in the germline V gene (reference sequence). CDR3 length equals 16 residues. Trimming removed 5 bases from V and 5 bases from J; junction bases left unmatched: 11. CDR3 sequence reads: CASSPIGRGLNEKLFF. Written as DNA, the CDR3 is TGTGCCAGCAGTCCGATCGGGAGGGGGCTGAATGAAAAACTGTTTTTT.

V is TRBV4-3 and J is TRBJ1-1, with D perhaps matching TRBD1 (5 bases). The CDR3 extends over 13 amino acids. V lost 4 bases to trimming and J lost 1 base, with 7 bases between them. Germline V gene lookup returns CDR1 LGHNA and CDR2 YSLEER. The CDR3 loop is CASSPQENTEAFF. The CDR3 nucleotides are TGCGCCAGCAGCCCACAGGAGAACACTGAAGCTTTCTTT.

The chain employs TRBV5-5 and TRBJ1-1, with D possibly being TRBD1 (5 bases). Per the germline V gene, CDR1 is SGHKS and CDR2 is YYEKEE (reference sequence). Trimming stripped 0 bases from V and 6 bases from J, with 12 bases between. The CDR3 runs 14 residues. The CDR3 bases are TGTGCCAGCAGCTTGGGACAGACGGCCGCTGAAGCTTTCTTT. Amino acids: CASSLGQTAAEAFF. Full variable domain (rest looked up from reference TRBV5-5 and TRBJ1-1): DAGVTQSPTHLIKTRGQQVTLRCSPISGHKSVSWYQQVLGQGPQFIFQYYEKEERGRGNFPDRFSARQFPNYSSELNVNALLLGDSALYLCASSLGQTAAEAFFGQGTRLTVV.

V and J are TRBV19 and TRBJ1-5; a possible D gene is TRBD1 (6 bases). The CDR3 contains 13 residues. CDR1 is LNHDA, CDR2 SQIVND, per germline (reference sequence). V shed 8 bases and J shed 10 bases, with 18 bases lying between them. This CDR3 is CASRRGTGQPQHF. In DNA, the CDR3 is TGTGCCAGTCGCCGGGGTACAGGGCAACCCCAGCATTTT.

V is TRBV19 and J is TRBJ1-2; 8 nucleotides line up with TRBD1. From germline, CDR1 is LNHDA and CDR2 SQIVND (reference sequence). The CDR3 sequence is 12 residues long. V lost 5 bases to trimming and J lost 7 bases; unmatched junction nucleotides: 3. The CDR3 here is CASSQGAGGYTF. CDR3 bases: TGTGCCAGTAGTCAGGGGGCAGGTGGCTACACCTTC.

This chain uses TRBV2 with TRBJ2-7, with no clear D. The V gene's germline CDR1 is SNHLY and CDR2 FYNNEI. The CDR3 runs 14 residues. V lost 0 bases and J 0 bases, leaving 6 bases between the germline ends. The CDR3 bases are TGTGCCAGCAGTGAAGCCTTCGGCTCCTACGAGCAGTACTTC. It is translated as CASSEAFGSYEQYF.

V usage is TRBV19 and J usage is TRBJ1-5, with 7 bases identical to TRBD1. This CDR3 contains 13 residues. Per the germline V gene, CDR1 is LNHDA and CDR2 is SQIVND (reference sequence). The ends lost 9 bases at V and 6 bases at J; junction bases unmatched: 8. DNA of the CDR3: TGTGCCAGCAAAGACAGGGACGCTCAGCCCCAGCATTTT. It yields the protein CASKDRDAQPQHF.

This chain links TRBV28 with TRBJ1-2; unclear D gene. The germline V gene encodes CDR1 MDHEN and CDR2 SYDVKM. V lost 8 bases and J 3 bases, leaving 7 bases between the germline ends. The CDR3 extends over 11 amino acids. CDR3 residues: CASGWHYGYTF. For the CDR3, the DNA is TGTGCCAGCGGGTGGCACTATGGCTACACCTTC.

This chain joins TRBV4-1 and TRBJ1-3; TRBD1 matches at 7 bases. This CDR3 spans 16 amino acids. J was trimmed by 0 bases and V by 1 base; bases with no gene match: 3. CDR1 and CDR2 from the germline V gene are MGHRA and YSYEKL. Here the CDR3 DNA reads TGCGCCAGCAGCCAAGGACAGGGCCGCTCTGGAAACACCATATATTTT. This translates into CASSQGQGRSGNTIYF.

This chain joins TRBV28 and TRBJ1-1; D gene uncertain. V was shortened by 6 bases and J by 11 bases, with 13 bases between the two germline ends. CDR3 length: 11 amino acids. Germline loops: CDR1 MDHEN, CDR2 SYDVKM. CDR3 nucleotides: TGTGCCAGCAGCCCCCGGGGTTTTGCTTTCTTT. This sequence encodes CASSPRGFAFF.